This T cell receptor beta chain was captured in a study of breast tumors, draining lymph nodes, adjacent tissues. Study-level points and caveats: Luminal-like breast cancer showed significantly higher tumor–nontumor repertoire similarity than basal-like. Data fit most tumor T cells coming from lymph node, expanding in tumor. Data only fit, rather than demonstrated, lymph node origin of most tumor T cells.

Points on this clonotype: What it recognizes is unknown.

Germline V CDR1 and CDR2: ENHRY, SYGVKD. This CDR3 is built from 13 residues. Trimming cost V 4 bases and J 5 bases, with 12 bases left between them. TCRdb re-called the multiplex PCR reads through MiXCR, storing one row per CDR3 protein. In the table there are just under 65,000 distinct CDR3 sequences, approximately 54% of which are singletons. Sample: breast tumor tissue. The receptor was derived from a female donor with breast cancer. Some clones in this sample may be carry-over from other donors' samples. The V gene is TRBV10-3, the J gene TRBJ2-7; a weak D match, TRBD1 (5 bases). CDR3 coding DNA: TGTGCCATCAGTGGGGGCCACCCCCACGAGCAGTACTTC. Amino acids: CAISGGHPHEQYF.